Below are 21 T cell receptor beta chains sequenced from a single sample in a study of cytomegalovirus exposure and HLA in healthy donors. With 60 Vbeta and 13 Jbeta primers, the PCR was carried out. Profiled with immunoSEQ multiplex PCR; TCRdb holds only in-frame clones, not every one. The sample records tens of thousands of clones, 75% to 90% being singletons. The sequenced sample consisted of PBMCs. The receptors come from a man between 45 and 60 years old in good health and CMV-seropositive.

This clone has just one count. The chain links TRBV7-8 to TRBJ2-3, with 7 bases lining up with TRBD2. The germline CDR1 and CDR2 sequences are SGHVS and FQNEAQ. V shed 1 base, J shed 2 bases, and the junction held 3 bases outside the gene matches. The length of the CDR3 is 15 residues. CDR3 coding DNA: TGTGCCAGCAGCTTAGGGGAGGGATTCACAGATACGCAGTATTTT. Amino acid sequence: CASSLGEGFTDTQYF.

This sequence joins TRBV5-4 and TRBJ2-1; 9 bases are a match to TRBD2. There are 16 residues in the CDR3. Germline loops: CDR1 SGHNT, CDR2 YYREEE (reference sequence). With 4 bases clipped from V and 5 bases from J, the junction kept 10 bases outside the gene matches. CDR3 nucleotide sequence: TGTGCCAGCAGCCAAGACCCCGGGACTAGCAACAATGAGCAGTTCTTC. Translating gives CASSQDPGTSNNEQFF.

This clone was counted a few times. V gene TRBV19 combines with J gene TRBJ2-5; D is possibly TRBD2 (6 bases). Germline CDR1 is LNHDA and CDR2 is SQIVND (reference sequence). CDR3 size: 12 residues. Trimming removed 4 bases from V and 7 bases from J, with 10 bases in between. CDR3 sequence (DNA): TGTGCCAGTAGTACCTCCGGGGGGACCCAGTACTTC. This translates into CASSTSGGTQYF.

CDR3 in amino acids: CASSLVAGRSGELFF. The CDR3 nucleotides read TGTGCCAGCAGCTTAGTCGCAGGGCGATCAGGGGAGCTGTTTTTT. The chain combines TRBV11-3 with TRBJ2-2; tentatively, D is TRBD1 (5 bases). CDR3 length equals 15 residues. Trimming stripped 1 base from V and 8 bases from J, with 14 bases between. The germline V gene encodes CDR1 SGHNT and CDR2 YENEEA.

The rearrangement uses TRBV28 and TRBJ2-7, with TRBD2 identical over 7 bases. Germline assignment: CDR1 MDHEN and CDR2 SYDVKM. The J segment lost 0 bases and the V segment lost 5 bases, leaving 7 bases of the junction unmatched. The CDR3 length is 15 residues. CDR3 sequence reads: CASSRSGESSYEQYF. In DNA form, the CDR3 reads TGTGCCAGCAGTCGAAGCGGGGAAAGCTCCTACGAGCAGTACTTC.

V usage is TRBV5-1 and J usage is TRBJ2-7; the match to TRBD2 covers 8 bases. Germline V gene data show CDR1 as SGHRS and CDR2 as YFSETQ. This CDR3 is built from 16 residues. Trimming at V came to 2 bases and at J to 0 bases, leaving 7 bases not matched to a gene. The CDR3: CASSLQPGLDSYEQYF. As DNA, the CDR3 is TGCGCCAGCAGCTTACAACCGGGACTAGACTCCTACGAGCAGTACTTC.

This clone was observed once. This CDR3 is CASSKIPGTSGRAVVPGELFF. The CDR3, as DNA: TGTGCCAGCAGCAAAATACCCGGGACTAGCGGGAGGGCCGTCGTTCCCGGGGAGCTGTTTTTT. The rearrangement links TRBV21-1 to TRBJ2-2; the D call of TRBD2 is as the table states it, not checked on the DNA. TRBV21-1 is termed a pseudogene. The CDR3 loop spans 21 amino acids.

Regarding this clone: A read error may produce the germline difference seen at one junction end. In the same sample, other DNA sequences code for this CDR3. The chain has TRBV30 and TRBJ2-1; D is uncertain. The CDR3 is made up of 14 amino acids. CDR1 is GTSNPN and CDR2 is SVGIG in the germline V gene (reference sequence). The CDR3 region is CAWSPTTPYNEQFF. The CDR3 DNA reads TGCGCCTGGAGTCCTACTACACCGTACAATGAGCAGTTCTTC.

The chain employs TRBV11-3 and TRBJ1-5; 8 bases fit TRBD1. The CDR3 spans 18 residues. V lost 5 bases and J lost 0; bases outside the gene matches: 12. Germline V gene data show CDR1 as SGHNT and CDR2 as YENEEA. In nucleotides, the CDR3 is TGTGCCAGCAGCGCGTTATGGGACAGGAACTATAGCAATCAGCCCCAGCATTTT. This sequence encodes CASSALWDRNYSNQPQHF.

The chain employs TRBV5-5 and TRBJ2-1; 8 nucleotides agree with TRBD2. The CDR3 has 16 residues. V lost 4 bases and J lost 8; bases outside the gene matches: 14. Germline V gives CDR1 SGHKS, CDR2 YYEKEE (reference sequence). Here the CDR3 reads CASSAGGSLYLDEQFF. The CDR3 bases are TGTGCCAGCAGCGCGGGGGGTTCTTTATATCTTGATGAGCAGTTCTTC.

The V and J genes are TRBV7-2 and TRBJ2-1; TRBD2 matches at 10 bases. V shed 4 bases and J 5 bases; nucleotides not matched to a gene: 5. Germline-derived CDR1 and CDR2 are SGHTA and FQGNSA. This CDR3 has 15 amino acids. CDR3: CASSWRAGGDNEQFF. The CDR3 DNA reads as TGTGCCAGCAGCTGGCGAGCGGGAGGGGACAATGAGCAGTTCTTC.

This rearrangement joins TRBV30 to TRBJ1-4, with a tentative D call TRBD1 (6 bases). The V end lost 0 bases, the J end lost 2 bases, and 13 bases lay between the germline ends. Germline lookup yields CDR1 GTSNPN and CDR2 SVGIG (reference sequence). This CDR3 spans 16 amino acids. Written as DNA, the CDR3 is TGTGCCTGGAGTGTATTTCGGACAGATACTAATGAAAAACTGTTTTTT. The encoded protein is CAWSVFRTDTNEKLFF.

This rearrangement joins TRBV7-2 to TRBJ1-4; no clear D. The CDR3 extends over 14 amino acids. Germline V CDR1 and CDR2: SGHTA, FQGNSA. The ends were cut back, 5 bases at V and 5 bases at J, with 12 bases in the middle. CDR3 DNA sequence: TGTGCCAGCAGCCGAGACATAATGAATGAAAAACTGTTTTTT. This gives the protein CASSRDIMNEKLFF.

This rearrangement joins TRBV7-9 to TRBJ2-1, with D perhaps TRBD1 (6 bases). Germline V gene lookup returns CDR1 SEHNR and CDR2 FQNEAQ (reference sequence). V was pared by 3 bases and J by 7 bases, with 16 bases between. This CDR3 region has 15 residues. In DNA, the CDR3 is TGTGCCAGCAGCTTCTCAGGGGTAAGGTATAATGAGCAGTTCTTC. Translation gives CASSFSGVRYNEQFF.

The chain combines TRBV6-1 with TRBJ2-1, with TRBD1 matching over 9 bases. Germline V gene data show CDR1 as MNHNS and CDR2 as SASEGT. The junction had 5 bases not matched to a gene; V was cut back by 5 bases and J by 3 bases. This CDR3 region has 15 residues. CDR3 coding DNA: TGTGCCAGCAGTAACACAGGGGGCAGCTACAATGAGCAGTTCTTC. Translated: CASSNTGGSYNEQFF.

This clone has just one count. V usage is TRBV5-1 and J usage is TRBJ1-1; D not certain. V lost 1 base to trimming and J lost 0 bases, with 4 bases between them. CDR1 is SGHRS, CDR2 YFSETQ, per germline. The length of the CDR3 is 13 residues. The CDR3 sequence is CASSLNMNTEAFF. In DNA, the CDR3 is TGCGCCAGCAGCTTGAACATGAACACTGAAGCTTTCTTT.

The chain joins TRBV7-2 to TRBJ2-5, with D unclear. The closer fit of TRBJ2-7 to the DNA end suggests the J call may be wrong. The germline V gene encodes CDR1 SGHTA and CDR2 FQGNSA. This CDR3 has 11 amino acids. The chain's CDR3 is CASSQCYEQYF. The CDR3 bases are TGTGCCAGCAGCCAATGCTACGAGCAGTACTTC.

The chain couples TRBV15 to TRBJ2-1; the match to TRBD2 covers 10 bases. With V trimmed by 1 base and J by 7 bases, 7 bases remained unmatched. CDR1 LNHNV and CDR2 YYDKDF come from the germline V gene (reference sequence). This CDR3 region has 16 residues. The CDR3 DNA reads as TGTGCCACCAGCAGAGCTAGGACTAGCGGCTGGAATGAGCAGTTCTTC. This translates into CATSRARTSGWNEQFF.

The chain combines TRBV29-1 with TRBJ1-1; 7 positions match TRBD1. This CDR3 comprises 12 residues. V was pared by 2 bases and J by 8 bases, with 5 bases of the junction left unmatched. CDR1 and CDR2 from the germline V gene are SQVTM and ANQGSEA. The CDR3 reads CSVERGDREAFF. CDR3 in DNA: TGCAGCGTTGAAAGGGGGGACAGAGAAGCTTTCTTT.

This sequence joins TRBV6-6 and TRBJ2-1; maybe TRBD1 (5 bases). V lost 4 bases to trimming and J lost 4 bases, with 11 bases between them. CDR3 length: 14 residues. Germline V gene sequence: CDR1 MNHNY, CDR2 SVGAGI (reference sequence). The CDR3 DNA reads as TGTGCCAGCAGTTCCGCACAGGTTTACAATGAGCAGTTCTTC. Protein product: CASSSAQVYNEQFF.

The rearrangement joins TRBV5-4 to TRBJ2-7, with 7 positions matching TRBD1. Germline assignment: CDR1 SGHNT and CDR2 YYREEE (reference sequence). V lost 3 bases and J lost 9; bases outside the gene matches: 12. The CDR3 loop spans 14 amino acids. The CDR3 reads CASSSHDRVSGQYF. In DNA form, the CDR3 reads TGTGCCAGCAGCTCCCACGACAGGGTCAGCGGGCAGTACTTC. Full variable domain (rest looked up from reference TRBV5-4 and TRBJ2-7): ETGVTQSPTHLIKTRGQQVTLRCSSQSGHNTVSWYQQALGQGPQFIFQYYREEENGRGNFPPRFSGLQFPNYSSELNVNALELDDSALYLCASSSHDRVSGQYFGPGTRLTVT.